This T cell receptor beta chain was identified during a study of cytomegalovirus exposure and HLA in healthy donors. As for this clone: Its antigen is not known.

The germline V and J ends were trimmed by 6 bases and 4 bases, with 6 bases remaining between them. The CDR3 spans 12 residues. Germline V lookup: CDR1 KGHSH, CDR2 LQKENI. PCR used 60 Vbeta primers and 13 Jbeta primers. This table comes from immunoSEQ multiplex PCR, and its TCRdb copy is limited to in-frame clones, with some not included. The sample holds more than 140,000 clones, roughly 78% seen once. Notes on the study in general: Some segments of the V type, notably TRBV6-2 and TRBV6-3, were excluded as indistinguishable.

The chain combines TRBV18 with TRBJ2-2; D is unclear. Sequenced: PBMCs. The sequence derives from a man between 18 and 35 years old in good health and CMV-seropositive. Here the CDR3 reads CASSVRTGELFF. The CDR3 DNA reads TGTGCCAGCTCCGTTCGCACCGGGGAGCTGTTTTTT. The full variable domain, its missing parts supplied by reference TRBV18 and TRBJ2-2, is NAGVMQNPRHLVRRRGQEARLRCSPMKGHSHVYWYRQLPEEGLKFMVYLQKENIIDESGMPKERFSAEFPKEGPSILRIQQVVRGDSAAYFCASSVRTGELFFGEGSRLTVL.